This T cell receptor (beta chain) was recovered during a study of lymphopenia after photon versus proton radiotherapy. Broader study findings: After lymphocyte nadir, photon-treated repertoires showed oligoclonal expansion, especially CD8+ Temra. Photon-treated patients lost naive T cells and TCR diversity; proton-treated stayed stable. Larger post-nadir TCR diversity loss correlated inversely with survival in deceased patients.

Worth noting for this clone: The antigen remains unidentified.

Germline trimming cut 6 bases from V and 7 bases from J; bases unmatched to any gene: 10. The length of the CDR3 is 14 residues. Germline V gene data show CDR1 as SEHNR and CDR2 as FQNEAQ (reference sequence). The repertoire was sequenced with immunoSEQ multiplex PCR; TCRdb's copy has only in-frame clones and lacks some. The data hold about 68,000 clones, with just over 90% observed a single time. The receptor was derived from a woman aged 65 to 85 with pancreatic cancer. J is TRBJ2-7 and V is TRBV7-9; 9 bases fit TRBD2. Sample: peripheral blood, taken from a patient treated with photon-based radiotherapy. The CDR3 loop reads CASRPGLAPGEQYF. The CDR3 nucleotides read TGTGCCAGCAGACCGGGACTAGCCCCGGGTGAGCAGTACTTC.